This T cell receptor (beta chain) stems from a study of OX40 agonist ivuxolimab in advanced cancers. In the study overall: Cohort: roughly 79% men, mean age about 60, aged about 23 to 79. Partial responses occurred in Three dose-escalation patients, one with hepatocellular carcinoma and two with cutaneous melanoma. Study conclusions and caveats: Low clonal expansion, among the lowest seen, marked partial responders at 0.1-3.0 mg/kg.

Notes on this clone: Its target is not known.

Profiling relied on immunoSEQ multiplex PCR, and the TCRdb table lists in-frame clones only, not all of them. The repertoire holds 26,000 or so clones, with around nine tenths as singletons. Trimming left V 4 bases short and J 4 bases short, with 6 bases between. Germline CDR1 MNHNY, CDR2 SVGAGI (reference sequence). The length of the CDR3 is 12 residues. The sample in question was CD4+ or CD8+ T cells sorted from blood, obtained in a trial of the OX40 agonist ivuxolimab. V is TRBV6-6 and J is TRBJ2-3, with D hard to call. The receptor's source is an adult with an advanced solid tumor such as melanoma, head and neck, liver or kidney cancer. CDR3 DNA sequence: TGTGCCAGCAGTTTGGGATCAGATACGCAGTATTTT. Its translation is CASSLGSDTQYF.